This T cell receptor beta chain was profiled in a study of CD8 T cells in Susac syndrome. Reverse transcription of about 0.5 to 1 ug RNA was carried out with random hexamers. The CDR3 of TCR beta was amplified by immunoSEQ multiplex PCR across 54 Vbeta and 13 Jbeta. TCRdb re-called the immunoSEQ multiplex PCR reads with MiXCR, one entry per CDR3 protein. The table lists around 130,000 distinct CDR3 sequences, roughly 80% of them singletons. In blood CD8+ and CD4+ T cells, TCR beta underwent sequencing. Relapsing-remitting disease, either stable or active, was present in the treatment-naive patients who were the multiple sclerosis controls. FACS was used to enrich TEMRA cells, whereas the CD8+ and CD4+ T cells were obtained by negative isolation. The count of this clonotype is one. This CDR3 is 11 amino acids long. Germline lookup yields CDR1 GTSNPN and CDR2 SVGIG (reference sequence). V shed 7 bases and J shed 4 bases, with 10 bases lying between them.

This TCR derives from a human donor with multiple sclerosis. This chain connects TRBV30 to TRBJ1-1, with a weak D call TRBD1 (5 bases). What was sequenced was CD8+ T cells from PBMCs. The CDR3 region is CAYGGVTEAFF. Written as DNA, the CDR3 is TGTGCCTACGGAGGGGTCACTGAAGCTTTCTTT.